Below, 21 T cell receptor beta chains from the same sample are listed, as sequenced in a study of T-cell reconstitution after alpha-beta-depleted transplantation in children. During its preparation, the TCRbeta library received unique molecular identifiers. TCRdb analysed the PCR reads with MiXCR anew, one entry per CDR3 protein. This table holds around 530,000 distinct CDR3 sequences, about 30% found once. This specimen consisted of PBMCs from the stem cell graft donor, obtained from the stem cell graft. The receptors were sampled from a human donor who donated a stem cell graft to a child with aplastic anemia.

The chain employs TRBV20-1 and TRBJ1-5, with TRBD1 identical over 7 bases. Germline V gene data show CDR1 as DFQATT and CDR2 as SNEGSKA (reference sequence). CDR3 length: 16 residues. With 8 bases clipped from V and 1 base from J, the junction kept 14 bases outside the gene matches. The DNA of the CDR3 is TGCAGTAAGGGACAGACGAGCTATCGGAGCAATCAGCCCCAGCATTTT. Translating gives CSKGQTSYRSNQPQHF.

This clonotype was counted only a few times. The chain joins TRBV20-1 to TRBJ2-2; 11 bases line up with TRBD1. The germline V gene encodes CDR1 DFQATT and CDR2 SNEGSKA (reference sequence). CDR3 size: 16 residues. Trimming removed 6 bases from V and 8 bases from J; junction bases left unmatched: 14. The CDR3 spells CSASDRGRWGGGELFF. The CDR3 coding sequence is TGCAGTGCCTCGGACAGGGGGCGCTGGGGTGGTGGGGAGCTGTTTTTT.

In this sample, this clonotype turned up a few times. V and J are TRBV6-5 and TRBJ2-6; D remains unclear. Germline V gene sequence: CDR1 MNHEY, CDR2 SVGAGI. The CDR3 has 16 amino acids. V lost 5 bases, J lost 0 bases, and 11 bases lay in between. The CDR3 bases are TGTGCCAGCAGTCCTCGACACAACTCTGGGGCCAACGTCCTGACTTTC. It encodes CASSPRHNSGANVLTF.

The chain links TRBV4-3 to TRBJ2-1, with D unresolved. The germline V gene encodes CDR1 LGHNA and CDR2 YSLEER. The CDR3 is 16 amino acids. The V and J ends lost 0 bases and 5 bases respectively, with 14 bases between them. The CDR3 nucleotides are TGCGCCAGCAGCCAAGATTTGCGACACAATAACAATGAGCAGTTCTTC. Its translation: CASSQDLRHNNNEQFF.

The chain couples TRBV25-1 to TRBJ2-7; D may be TRBD1 or TRBD2 (6 bases each). The CDR3 has 13 residues. The V gene's germline CDR1 is MGHDK and CDR2 SYGVNS. V lost 7 bases, J lost 6 bases, and 16 bases lay in between. CDR3 nucleotide sequence: TGTGCCAGCACCCGAGGTGGAGGGGGCGAGCAGTACTTC. Translation gives CASTRGGGGEQYF.

The chain joins TRBV9 to TRBJ2-3; 9 nucleotides match TRBD1. Germline V gene data show CDR1 as SGDLS and CDR2 as YYNGEE. The CDR3 extends over 15 amino acids. Losses at the gene ends were 2 bases for V and 4 bases for J; bases not matched to a gene: 5. The CDR3: CASSVTGGAADTQYF. The CDR3 nucleotides read TGTGCCAGCAGCGTCACAGGGGGCGCGGCAGATACGCAGTATTTT.

In its sample, this clonotype was seen many times. The J gene is TRBJ2-5, the V gene TRBV9; TRBD2 is a possible D gene (5 bases). V was trimmed by 0 bases and J by 5 bases, leaving 11 bases between them. Per the germline V gene, CDR1 is SGDLS and CDR2 is YYNGEE. This CDR3 has 14 residues. The CDR3 nucleotides are TGTGCCAGCAGCGTAGATCCCGGGGAGGAGACCCAGTACTTC. Translating it yields CASSVDPGEETQYF.

The rearrangement joins TRBV7-8 to TRBJ1-1; no reliable D call. In germline, CDR1 is SGHVS, CDR2 FQNEAQ. The CDR3 is made up of 15 amino acids. Trimming pared 0 bases from V and 0 bases from J, leaving 8 bases between. The CDR3 nucleotides are TGTGCCAGCAGCTTAGCGGCGGAGATGAACACTGAAGCTTTCTTT. Protein product: CASSLAAEMNTEAFF.

This clonotype showed up just a few times. The rearrangement uses TRBV10-3 and TRBJ1-1; a weak D match, TRBD1 (5 bases). CDR3 length equals 13 residues. Germline V gives CDR1 ENHRY, CDR2 SYGVKD. The V and J ends lost 7 bases and 4 bases respectively, with 13 bases between them. In DNA, the CDR3 is TGTGCCATCACCCCTTTGGGGGGCACTGAAGCTTTCTTT. Amino acid sequence: CAITPLGGTEAFF.

The chain couples TRBV29-1 to TRBJ1-1, with 7 bases identical to TRBD1. This CDR3 comprises 16 residues. The V segment lost 8 bases and the J segment 6 bases; nucleotides outside the gene matches: 21. The germline CDR1 and CDR2 sequences are SQVTM and ANQGSEA. The CDR3 spells CSIGGLSGGATAEAFF. The DNA of the CDR3 is TGCAGCATTGGGGGGTTGTCAGGGGGGGCGACAGCTGAAGCTTTCTTT.

The V call is TRBV20-1, the J call TRBJ2-5; no reliable D call. The CDR3 runs 11 residues. CDR1 is DFQATT and CDR2 is SNEGSKA in the germline V gene (reference sequence). Deletions cut 3 bases from V and 5 bases from J, with 7 bases between. CDR3 protein: CSARDGETQYF. CDR3 sequence (DNA): TGCAGTGCTAGGGATGGCGAGACCCAGTACTTC.

The chain is built from TRBV29-1 and TRBJ2-3; TRBD1 is a possible D gene (6 bases). Trimming pared 3 bases from V and 2 bases from J, leaving 12 bases between. The CDR3 consists of 14 residues. From germline, CDR1 is SQVTM and CDR2 ANQGSEA. As DNA, the CDR3 is TGCAGCGTTGACGAGACAGGCCCCACAGATACGCAGTATTTT. Its protein product is CSVDETGPTDTQYF.

This clonotype was seen at least ten times. The rearrangement joins TRBV12-3 or TRBV12-4 to TRBJ2-7; 7 positions match TRBD1. The V gene end was trimmed by 1 base and the J gene end by 3 bases; junction bases not matched to a gene: 3. The CDR3 is 14 amino acids. CDR3 loop: CASSLEGAVYEQYF. CDR3 DNA: TGTGCCAGCAGTTTAGAGGGGGCGGTCTACGAGCAGTACTTC.

J is TRBJ2-5 and V is TRBV27, with D tentatively TRBD1 (6 bases). V lost 4 bases and J 4 bases, leaving 22 bases between the germline ends. The CDR3 spans 17 residues. Germline assignment: CDR1 MNHEY and CDR2 SMNVEV (reference sequence). The CDR3 protein is CASSYSPRGVLSETQYF. In DNA form, the CDR3 reads TGTGCCAGCAGTTACTCGCCCAGGGGAGTGCTTTCAGAGACCCAGTACTTC.

V gene TRBV5-4 combines with J gene TRBJ2-1, with 13 bases aligning to TRBD2. From germline, CDR1 is SGHNT and CDR2 YYREEE (reference sequence). The CDR3 totals 16 residues. With V trimmed by 4 bases and J by 4 bases, 5 bases remained unmatched. The CDR3 DNA follows: TGTGCCAGCAGCCCTGGGACTAGCGGGGAATACAATGAGCAGTTCTTC. Translating it yields CASSPGTSGEYNEQFF.

In its sample, this clonotype was seen a few times. This chain links TRBV5-4 with TRBJ2-3; D gene ambiguous. The V gene lost 2 bases and the J gene lost 0 bases, with 7 bases spanning the gap. This CDR3 has 14 amino acids. The germline V gene has CDR1 SGHNT and CDR2 YYREEE (reference sequence). The chain's CDR3 is CASSFGTSTDTQYF. The DNA of the CDR3 is TGTGCCAGCAGCTTCGGAACTAGCACAGATACGCAGTATTTT.

This clonotype turned up a few times. The chain carries TRBV28 and TRBJ2-1, with 12 bases identical to TRBD2. The germline CDR1 and CDR2 sequences are MDHEN and SYDVKM. This CDR3 comprises 16 residues. V shed 5 bases and J 6 bases; nucleotides not matched to a gene: 8. CDR3 DNA sequence: TGTGCCAGCAGTCCCCTCAGACTAGCGGGAGTCAATGAGCAGTTCTTC. The encoded protein is CASSPLRLAGVNEQFF.

This clonotype was observed a handful of times. The chain couples TRBV4-3 to TRBJ1-2; weak D call: TRBD1 (5 bases). V lost 0 bases to trimming and J lost 4 bases, with 15 bases between them. Germline V gene lookup returns CDR1 LGHNA and CDR2 YSLEER. The CDR3 sequence is 16 residues long. Here the CDR3 reads CASSQDRGSLGYGYTF. CDR3 sequence (DNA): TGCGCCAGCAGCCAAGATCGGGGCAGCCTGGGCTATGGCTACACCTTC.

The chain couples TRBV3-1 to TRBJ2-3, with 7 bases aligning to TRBD2. Germline V CDR1 and CDR2: LGHDT, YNNKEL (reference sequence). This CDR3 is built from 16 residues. V shed 4 bases and J 1 base; nucleotides not matched to a gene: 8. CDR3 sequence (DNA): TGTGCCAGCAGCCGAGGTCCTAGCGGCGGCACAGATACGCAGTATTTT. Amino acid sequence: CASSRGPSGGTDTQYF.

The J gene is TRBJ2-5, the V gene TRBV19; possibly TRBD1 or TRBD2 for D (5 bases each). There are 14 residues in the CDR3. CDR1 and CDR2 (germline): LNHDA, SQIVND (reference sequence). V lost 3 bases, J lost 5 bases, and 13 bases lay in between. The CDR3 protein is CASSIGAGRETQYF. CDR3 DNA: TGTGCCAGTAGTATCGGGGCAGGCCGGGAGACCCAGTACTTC.

This clonotype was seen only a few times. This chain links TRBV5-1 with TRBJ2-4, with D possibly being TRBD1 (6 bases). Between the trimmed V and J ends, which lost 2 bases and 8 bases, there was a span of 11 bases. Germline values: CDR1 SGHRS, CDR2 YFSETQ. The CDR3 contains 13 residues. The CDR3 DNA is TGCGCCAGCAGCTTCGAACAGGGTTACATTCAGTACTTC. Translating gives CASSFEQGYIQYF.